The 10 T cell receptor beta chains listed next were all sequenced from one sample in a study of identical twins. TCRdb re-analysed the 5' RACE reads in MiXCR, keeping a single row per CDR3 protein. The repertoire holds approximately 620,000 distinct CDR3 sequences, with approximately 9% as singletons. These data were likewise used in another study, on yellow fever vaccine responses in identical twins.

Sequenced: PBMCs. The source is a woman aged 18-29 years in good health.

This clonotype was seen a few times. The chain uses TRBV29-1 and TRBJ2-1; 7 bases agree with TRBD1. The germline gives CDR1 SQVTM, CDR2 ANQGSEA. This CDR3 is 16 amino acids long. Trimming removed 0 bases from V and 3 bases from J; junction bases left unmatched: 8. Here the CDR3 DNA reads TGCAGCGTTGAAGATCTTCTTGGGGACAGCTACAATGAGCAGTTCTTC. Its translation is CSVEDLLGDSYNEQFF.

The chain carries TRBV29-1 and TRBJ2-7; TRBD1 matches 7 bases. V shed 4 bases and J 3 bases; nucleotides not matched to a gene: 6. This CDR3 comprises 13 residues. Germline V lookup: CDR1 SQVTM, CDR2 ANQGSEA. The CDR3 DNA is TGCAGCGTTGCAGCGAGGACAGGCTACGAGCAGTACTTC. Its protein is CSVAARTGYEQYF.

This clonotype was recorded a few times. The chain combines TRBV6-5 with TRBJ1-2; 9 nucleotides match TRBD1. V was clipped by 5 bases and J by 6 bases; unmatched bases: 1. The CDR3 totals 12 residues. CDR1 and CDR2 from the germline V gene are MNHEY and SVGAGI. CDR3 amino acids: CASSDRGNGYTF. CDR3 coding DNA: TGTGCCAGCAGTGACAGGGGGAATGGCTACACCTTC.

The chain joins TRBV5-1 to TRBJ2-7, with 7 bases lining up with TRBD1. The junction had 6 bases not matched to a gene; V was cut back by 0 bases and J by 6 bases. This CDR3 region has 14 residues. CDR1 is SGHRS, CDR2 YFSETQ, per germline. CDR3 loop: CASSLADRYSEQYF. CDR3 bases: TGCGCCAGCAGCTTGGCGGACAGGTATAGCGAGCAGTACTTC. Full variable domain (remainder filled in from reference TRBV5-1 and TRBJ2-7): KAGVTQTPRYLIKTRGQQVTLSCSPISGHRSVSWYQQTPGQGLQFLFEYFSETQRNKGNFPGRFSGRQFSNSRSEMNVSTLELGDSALYLCASSLADRYSEQYFGPGTRLTVT.

This clonotype was seen many times. The chain has TRBV9 and TRBJ2-7; 7 nucleotides align to TRBD2. V lost 0 bases, J lost 4 bases, and 7 bases stayed unmatched. This CDR3 comprises 15 residues. Germline CDR1 reads SGDLS; CDR2 reads YYNGEE. In nucleotides, the CDR3 is TGTGCCAGCAGCGTAGAGGCCTGGGAGGGTTACGAGCAGTACTTC. As protein: CASSVEAWEGYEQYF.

This chain connects TRBV20-1 to TRBJ2-3; TRBD1 might be the D (6 bases). The germline gives CDR1 DFQATT, CDR2 SNEGSKA (reference sequence). The CDR3 covers 15 residues. V dropped 3 bases and J dropped 0 bases, with 13 bases sitting between them. The CDR3 DNA follows: TGCAGTGCTAGGGGGCACAGGGTGAGCACAGATACGCAGTATTTT. Its protein product is CSARGHRVSTDTQYF.

The chain has TRBV10-3 and TRBJ2-7; 8 bases map to TRBD2. Germline CDR1 reads ENHRY; CDR2 reads SYGVKD. With 0 bases clipped from V and 2 bases from J, the junction kept 3 bases outside the gene matches. There are 15 residues in the CDR3. CDR3 loop: CAISESGSGTYEQYF. In DNA, the CDR3 is TGTGCCATCAGTGAGTCGGGTAGCGGGACCTACGAGCAGTACTTC.

Only a few counts were recorded for this clonotype. The chain combines TRBV29-1 with TRBJ2-2; no clear D. V lost 4 bases to trimming and J lost 0 bases, with 12 bases between them. The CDR3 has 15 amino acids. CDR1 is SQVTM, CDR2 ANQGSEA, per germline. CDR3 in amino acids: CSVANSAANTGELFF. As DNA, the CDR3 is TGCAGCGTTGCGAACAGCGCTGCGAACACCGGGGAGCTGTTTTTT.

This clonotype was observed many times. This chain uses TRBV27 with TRBJ2-1; 8 nucleotides match TRBD1. Germline CDR1 reads MNHEY; CDR2 reads SMNVEV (reference sequence). The CDR3 has 15 residues. V was pared by 4 bases and J by 4 bases, with 6 bases of the junction left unmatched. CDR3 bases: TGTGCCAGCAGTTACCGGACAGGGCTGTACAATGAGCAGTTCTTC. Protein: CASSYRTGLYNEQFF.

This clonotype appeared many times. The chain joins TRBV9 to TRBJ2-3; D is perhaps TRBD1 or TRBD2 (6 bases each). V lost 3 bases, J lost 2 bases, and 31 bases lay in between. The CDR3 has 21 amino acids. CDR1 is SGDLS, CDR2 YYNGEE, per germline. The CDR3 DNA reads as TGTGCCAGCAGCGCGACAACACAAGGGGGGCGGGCCAAAATAAACACAGATACGCAGTATTTT. Protein sequence: CASSATTQGGRAKINTDTQYF. Using reference TRBV9 and TRBJ2-3 for the parts outside the CDR3, the full variable domain is DSGVTQTPKHLITATGQRVTLRCSPRSGDLSVYWYQQSLDQGLQFLIQYYNGEERAKGNILERFSAQQFPDLHSELNLSSLELGDSALYFCASSATTQGGRAKINTDTQYFGPGTRLTVL.